A single sample gave rise to the 8 T cell receptor beta chains below, sequenced in a study of blood T cells in healthy people across ages. Together with a sample-barcoded 5' primer, a J-beta primer mix was included in a second PCR lasting about 7 to 11 cycles. TCRdb re-called the 5' RACE reads through MiXCR, storing one row per CDR3 protein. Of 700,000 to 850,000 distinct CDR3 sequences listed, roughly 53% are singletons. Sequenced: blood. The receptors were sampled from an elderly man in good health.

As regards this clonotype: A much more abundant neighbour one base away suggests this may be a read error. The chain links TRBV28 to TRBJ2-4; D is unresolved. Germline CDR1 reads MDHEN; CDR2 reads SYDVKM. V lost 4 bases, J lost 15 bases, and 25 bases lay in between. This CDR3 is built from 15 residues. DNA of the CDR3: TGTGCCAGCAGTTATGAACGGTGGATTGCTAACGAGCGGTACTTC. This gives the protein CASSYERWIANERYF.

Notes on this clonotype: Mismatch with germline at one junction end may stem from a read error. The chain carries TRBV10-3 and TRBJ1-2; D is possibly TRBD1 (6 bases). CDR1 and CDR2 from the germline V gene are ENHRY and SYGVKD. The CDR3 length is 14 residues. The CDR3 DNA reads TGTGCCGTCAGGGCCTCAGGGGTGGATTATGGCTACACCTTC. As protein: CAVRASGVDYGYTF.

V and J are TRBV20-1 and TRBJ2-5; the match to TRBD1 covers 9 bases. Near its end, the DNA agrees better with TRBJ2-7, so the J call may be wrong. CDR1 is DFQATT, CDR2 SNEGSKA, per germline (reference sequence). This CDR3 spans 14 amino acids. CDR3 protein: CSARNRGQGGEQYF. CDR3 bases: TGCAGTGCTAGGAATAGGGGACAGGGTGGCGAGCAGTACTTC.

The rearrangement uses TRBV12-3 or TRBV12-4 and TRBJ1-2; TRBD1 agrees at 9 bases. The CDR3 runs 16 residues. The V segment lost 5 bases and the J segment 0 bases; nucleotides outside the gene matches: 7. The CDR3 DNA reads TGTGCCAGCAGTAAGACCGGGACAGGGTCTAACTATGGCTACACCTTC. This gives the protein CASSKTGTGSNYGYTF.

The chain has TRBV24-1 and TRBJ2-1; D is ambiguous. Germline V lookup: CDR1 KGHDR, CDR2 SFDVKD. V lost 0 bases and J 6 bases, leaving 11 bases between the germline ends. The CDR3 has 15 amino acids. This CDR3 reads CATSDLRKVGNEQFF. The CDR3, as DNA: TGTGCCACCAGTGATTTGCGCAAGGTCGGCAATGAGCAGTTCTTC.

The rearrangement joins TRBV20-1 to TRBJ1-1, with 7 bases fitting TRBD1. CDR1 and CDR2 from the germline V gene are DFQATT and SNEGSKA (reference sequence). The V and J ends lost 4 bases and 1 base, in that order; junction bases with no gene match: 9. The CDR3 spans 15 residues. As DNA, the CDR3 is TGCAGTGCTATAAACAGGGGCCTCAGGAACACTGAAGCTTTCTTT. Its translation: CSAINRGLRNTEAFF.

This clonotype was observed a few times. V gene TRBV7-2 combines with J gene TRBJ2-1; 11 bases are a match to TRBD2. The CDR3 loop spans 16 amino acids. V lost 1 base, J lost 9 bases, and 8 bases stayed unmatched. The germline gives CDR1 SGHTA, CDR2 FQGNSA. The CDR3 sequence: CASSLVAGGPGGEQFF. The CDR3 coding sequence is TGTGCCAGCAGCTTAGTAGCGGGAGGGCCTGGGGGTGAGCAGTTCTTC.

The chain couples TRBV20-1 to TRBJ1-6; no definite D call. Trimming pared 3 bases from V and 3 bases from J, leaving 12 bases between. The CDR3 totals 15 residues. CDR1 and CDR2 from the germline V gene are DFQATT and SNEGSKA (reference sequence). The CDR3 DNA sequence: TGCAGTGCTAGGCGAGGTACCTACTATAATTCACCCCTCCACTTT. Translation gives CSARRGTYYNSPLHF.